The 2 T cell receptor beta chains presented below share a single source sample, sequenced in a study of blood T cell repertoires in COVID-19. Measured with immunoSEQ multiplex PCR; TCRdb has only the in-frame clones, and not every one. Here the sample spans under 80,000 clones, approximately 90% being singletons. The sequencing input was peripheral blood. These receptors were taken from a man between 65 and 85 years old with active COVID-19.

The V and J genes are TRBV18 and TRBJ1-1, with TRBD1 as a possible D gene (6 bases). CDR3 length equals 17 residues. V lost 3 bases and J 3 bases, leaving 20 bases between the germline ends. Germline V gives CDR1 KGHSH, CDR2 LQKENI. The chain's CDR3 is CASSPTLGGLRDTEAFF. Written as DNA, the CDR3 is TGTGCCAGCTCACCTACCCTCGGGGGGCTGAGGGACACTGAAGCTTTCTTT.

V usage is TRBV7-2 and J usage is TRBJ1-5, with TRBD1 as a possible D gene (5 bases). Germline V gene sequence: CDR1 SGHTA, CDR2 FQGNSA. V lost 1 base, J lost 5 bases, and 12 bases lay in between. CDR3 size: 15 residues. This chain's CDR3 is CASSLGGRGDQPQHF. In nucleotides, the CDR3 is TGTGCCAGCAGCTTAGGCGGCCGGGGGGATCAGCCCCAGCATTTT.